This T cell receptor beta chain was identified during a study of cytomegalovirus exposure and HLA in healthy donors. PCR employed 60 Vbeta and 13 Jbeta primers. TCRdb's table, derived via immunoSEQ multiplex PCR, lists solely in-frame clones and lacks some. The sample carries a few hundred thousand clones, around 83% recorded once. Overall study results and limits: Per a later analysis, HLA-associated TCR beta chains showed more clonal expansion than other, equally common TCR beta chains. In a later analysis, TCR beta V- and J-gene trimming was associated with a missense DCLRE1C variant. In a later analysis, CMV-associated beta chains were mostly HLA-associated, it appeared.

As regards this clone: Its target is not known.

The CDR3 has 16 amino acids. The V and J ends lost 1 base and 1 base respectively, with 11 bases between them. In germline, CDR1 is MDHEN, CDR2 SYDVKM. The clonotype comes from a girl between 5 and 17 years old in good health and CMV-seronegative. The rearrangement joins TRBV28 to TRBJ2-1, with D tentatively TRBD1 (6 bases). The sequenced material came from PBMCs. CDR3 nucleotides: TGTGCCAGCAGTTTATTCATAGGACAGTCCTACAATGAGCAGTTCTTC. Protein sequence: CASSLFIGQSYNEQFF.